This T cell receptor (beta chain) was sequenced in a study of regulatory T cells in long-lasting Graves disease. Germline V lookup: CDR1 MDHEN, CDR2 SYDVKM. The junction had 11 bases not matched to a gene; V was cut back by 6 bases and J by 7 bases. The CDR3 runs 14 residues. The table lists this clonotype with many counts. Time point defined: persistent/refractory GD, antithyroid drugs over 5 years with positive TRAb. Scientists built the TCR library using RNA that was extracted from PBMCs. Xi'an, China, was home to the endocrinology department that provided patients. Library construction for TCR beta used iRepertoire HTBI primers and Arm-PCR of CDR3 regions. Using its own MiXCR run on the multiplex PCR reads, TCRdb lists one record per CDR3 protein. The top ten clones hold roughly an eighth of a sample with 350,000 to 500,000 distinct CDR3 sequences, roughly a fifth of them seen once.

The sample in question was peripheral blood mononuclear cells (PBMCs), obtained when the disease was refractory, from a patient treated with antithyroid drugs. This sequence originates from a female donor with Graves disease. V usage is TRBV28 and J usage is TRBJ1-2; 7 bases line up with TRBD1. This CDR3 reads CASRENRGFGGYTF. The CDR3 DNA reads TGTGCCAGCAGGGAAAACAGGGGATTTGGTGGCTACACCTTC.